These 19 T cell receptor beta chains originate from one sample sequenced in a study of T cells expressing NK-cell markers (dated by TCRdb to about 2020). The library was generated by 5' RACE. Reads for this sample came from an Illumina HiSeq 2000. One entry per CDR3 protein sequence results from the TCRdb reprocessing of the reads, with DNA left out. The sample's records list approximately 440,000 distinct CDR3 sequences. Roughly 1.4% of the sample rests with the top ten. Material for sequencing was blood T cells: a sorted CD56 or NKG2C T cell subset, CD4+ or CD8+ T cells, or bulk PBMC T cells (not recorded which). The receptors come from a woman in her forties or fifties in good health. Donor details come from another sample of the same person, matched by shared clones.

The chain is built from TRBV7-8 and TRBJ2-4. This CDR3 region has 11 residues. From germline, CDR1 is SGHVS and CDR2 FQNEAQ. The CDR3 spells CASSIENIQYF.

The genes are TRBV19 and TRBJ2-7; with no DNA, the TCRdb D assignment of TRBD1 cannot be verified. The V gene's germline CDR1 is LNHDA and CDR2 SQIVND (reference sequence). The CDR3 spans 14 residues. The chain's CDR3 is CASTPDRGGMKQYF.

The chain employs TRBV28 and TRBJ2-1; no DNA is available, so the TRBD1 call from TCRdb remains unchecked. The CDR3 length is 15 residues. Germline values: CDR1 MDHEN, CDR2 SYDVKM. CDR3 loop: CASILGATPGNEQFF.

The chain links TRBV3-1 to TRBJ2-7; TCRdb reports TRBD2, a call that lacks DNA to check it against. Germline lookup yields CDR1 LGHDT and CDR2 YNNKEL (reference sequence). This CDR3 is built from 13 residues. CDR3 in amino acids: CASSPGLGVEQYF.

The chain is built from TRBV2 and TRBJ1-6. Germline V gene data show CDR1 as SNHLY and CDR2 as FYNNEI. The CDR3 extends over 13 amino acids. CDR3 region: CASSDVGYSPLHF.

The chain recombines TRBV12-3 or TRBV12-4 with TRBJ2-3; lacking DNA, the TRBD2 call made by TCRdb goes unchecked. There are 15 residues in the CDR3. CDR3: CASSLGASRTDTQYF.

The chain employs TRBV12-3 or TRBV12-4 and TRBJ1-4. There are 16 residues in the CDR3. The CDR3: CASSLGTLVANEKLFF.

V is TRBV3-1 and J is TRBJ2-1; the D call from TCRdb, TRBD1, cannot be confirmed without DNA. The germline V gene encodes CDR1 LGHDT and CDR2 YNNKEL (reference sequence). The CDR3 runs to 13 residues. CDR3 in amino acids: CASSRQAPNEQFF.

The chain joins TRBV7-9 to TRBJ2-3; TCRdb indicates TRBD2, and absent DNA this call remains unverified. Germline V gene lookup returns CDR1 SEHNR and CDR2 FQNEAQ (reference sequence). The CDR3 loop spans 18 amino acids. The CDR3 protein is CASSFTGPSELNTDTQYF.

This chain uses TRBV12-3 or TRBV12-4 with TRBJ2-5; the D call from TCRdb, TRBD1, cannot be confirmed without DNA. This CDR3 is 15 amino acids long. CDR3 in amino acids: CASTVPGTGGETQYF.

The V call is TRBV7-9, the J call TRBJ2-2; the TCRdb D gene call, TRBD1, has no DNA to confirm it. This CDR3 comprises 16 residues. CDR1 is SEHNR, CDR2 FQNEAQ, per germline (reference sequence). CDR3 protein: CASSHQTGLLTGELFF.

The chain combines TRBV5-5 with TRBJ2-5. CDR1 and CDR2 from the germline V gene are SGHKS and YYEKEE (reference sequence). This CDR3 spans 13 amino acids. The CDR3 here is CASSLVSSETQYF.

V usage is TRBV19 and J usage is TRBJ1-1. Germline V gene data show CDR1 as LNHDA and CDR2 as SQIVND (reference sequence). The CDR3 loop spans 18 amino acids. CDR3 sequence: CASSMVSQIAFMNTEAFF. The full variable domain, completed using reference TRBV19 and TRBJ1-1, is DGGITQSPKYLFRKEGQNVTLSCEQNLNHDAMYWYRQDPGQGLRLIYYSQIVNDFQKGDIAEGYSVSREKKESFPLTVTSAQKNPTAFYLCASSMVSQIAFMNTEAFFGQGTRLTVV.

The chain joins TRBV11-2 to TRBJ2-5; TCRdb's D call, TRBD1, is unchecked because there is no DNA. Germline loops: CDR1 SGHAT, CDR2 FQNNGV. The CDR3 loop spans 15 amino acids. CDR3 residues: CASSLITGRQETQYF.

The CDR3 region is CASSLRFTDTQYF. The chain is built from TRBV11-1 and TRBJ2-3. The germline gives CDR1 SGHAT, CDR2 FQDESV (reference sequence). This CDR3 comprises 13 residues. Full variable domain (outside the CDR3, taken from reference TRBV11-1 and TRBJ2-3): EAEVAQSPRYKITEKSQAVAFWCDPISGHATLYWYRQILGQGPELLVQFQDESVVDDSQLPKDRFSAERLKGVDSTLKIQPAELGDSAMYLCASSLRFTDTQYFGPGTRLTVL.

The CDR3 region is CASSPSKRGTNEKLFF. The chain carries TRBV9 and TRBJ1-4. Germline CDR1 reads SGDLS; CDR2 reads YYNGEE. The CDR3 sequence is 16 residues long.

V and J are TRBV24-1 and TRBJ2-3; TCRdb's D gene call, TRBD1, goes unchecked for lack of DNA. This CDR3 is built from 15 residues. Germline V gene data show CDR1 as KGHDR and CDR2 as SFDVKD. The CDR3 loop reads CATSMRTGNTDTQYF.

This rearrangement joins TRBV9 to TRBJ2-1. The germline gives CDR1 SGDLS, CDR2 YYNGEE. This CDR3 spans 15 amino acids. The CDR3: CASSLEVADYNEQFF.

The chain couples TRBV5-1 to TRBJ1-2; TCRdb calls TRBD1, which cannot be checked without DNA. Germline V CDR1 and CDR2: SGHRS, YFSETQ. The CDR3 loop spans 15 amino acids. CDR3 loop: CASSANRGPNYGYTF.